The 25 T cell receptor beta chains below were found in one sample sequenced in a study of T cell changes during pregnancy in multiple sclerosis. This table comes from immunoSEQ multiplex PCR, and its TCRdb copy is limited to in-frame clones, with some not included. The sample lists 35,000 to 45,000 clones; 90% to 95% were seen once. The source material was CD4+ T cells from peripheral blood mononuclear cells, sampled before pregnancy. These receptors were collected from a female donor with multiple sclerosis, enrolled in a pregnancy study.

The genes are TRBV4-3 and TRBJ2-3, with a possible D match to TRBD1 (6 bases). Deletions cut 0 bases from V and 1 base from J, with 8 bases between. The CDR3 consists of 15 residues. Germline values: CDR1 LGHNA, CDR2 YSLEER. The CDR3 region is CASSQEHRGTDTQYF. The CDR3, as DNA: TGCGCCAGCAGCCAAGAACACAGGGGCACAGATACGCAGTATTTT.

The chain combines TRBV30 with TRBJ1-5; D remains ambiguous. CDR3 length equals 13 residues. Germline assignment: CDR1 GTSNPN and CDR2 SVGIG (reference sequence). Trimming removed 4 bases at V and 0 bases at J, with 7 bases between. The CDR3 DNA reads TGTGCCTGGACCCCAGGTAGCAATCAGCCCCAGCATTTT. Its protein is CAWTPGSNQPQHF.

The chain carries TRBV7-2 and TRBJ2-1, with D unclear. Trimming took 2 bases from V and 10 from J, leaving 12 bases between them. The CDR3 is made up of 13 amino acids. Per germline, CDR1 SGHTA and CDR2 FQGNSA. Here the CDR3 DNA reads TGTGCCAGCAGCTTATCTCGGTCCGGGGAGCAGTTCTTC. It codes for CASSLSRSGEQFF.

This clone has a single count. The gene calls are TRBV27 and TRBJ1-6; D might be TRBD1 (5 bases). Trimming took 5 bases from V and 15 from J, leaving 14 bases between them. Germline V lookup: CDR1 MNHEY, CDR2 SMNVEV (reference sequence). The CDR3 loop spans 12 amino acids. The CDR3 loop is CASSPQGVDLHF. The CDR3 DNA is TGTGCCAGCAGTCCCCAAGGGGTCGACCTCCACTTT.

This sequence joins TRBV4-1 and TRBJ2-1, with 14 bases aligning to TRBD2. Germline CDR1 is MGHRA and CDR2 is YSYEKL. The CDR3 extends over 17 amino acids. V was pared by 0 bases and J by 9 bases, with 7 bases of the junction left unmatched. The CDR3 is CASSQESGTSGGGEQFF. The DNA of the CDR3 is TGCGCCAGCAGCCAAGAGTCCGGGACTAGCGGGGGTGGTGAGCAGTTCTTC.

This clone has only a few counts. The chain uses TRBV15 and TRBJ1-4, with 8 bases matching TRBD1. Germline CDR1 LNHNV, CDR2 YYDKDF (reference sequence). This CDR3 comprises 14 residues. V lost 5 bases and J lost 8; bases outside the gene matches: 7. The CDR3 region has the DNA TGTGCCACCAGCGGGAGGACAGGGCGCGAAAAACTGTTTTTT. As protein: CATSGRTGREKLFF.

This clone was detected once. The gene calls are TRBV6-6 and TRBJ1-6; 7 nucleotides line up with TRBD1. The CDR3 length is 14 residues. CDR1 is MNHNY, CDR2 SVGAGI, per germline (reference sequence). The ends lost 4 bases at V and 6 bases at J; junction bases unmatched: 3. The CDR3: CASSLDRANSPLHF. Written as DNA, the CDR3 is TGTGCCAGCAGTTTAGACAGGGCTAATTCACCCCTCCACTTT.

CDR3 amino acids: CASSLEGERVLNTEAFF. CDR3 nucleotide sequence: TGTGCCAGCAGCTTAGAAGGGGAAAGGGTTCTGAACACTGAAGCTTTCTTT. The chain combines TRBV7-2 with TRBJ1-1, with D possibly matching TRBD1 (5 bases). Trimming cost V 1 base and J 0 bases, with 15 bases left between them. CDR1 and CDR2 (germline): SGHTA, FQGNSA. The CDR3 loop spans 17 amino acids.

This chain joins TRBV6-5 and TRBJ1-4; a possible D gene is TRBD1 (5 bases). Trimming took off 7 bases at V and 0 bases at J, with 9 bases between the two ends. The CDR3 consists of 14 residues. Germline-derived CDR1 and CDR2 are MNHEY and SVGAGI. In DNA form, the CDR3 reads TGTGCCAGCAAAGGGGCCACAACTAATGAAAAACTGTTTTTT. Its protein is CASKGATTNEKLFF.

The genes are TRBV10-3 and TRBJ1-2; 8 bases map to TRBD1. The CDR3 is 15 residues long. CDR1 ENHRY and CDR2 SYGVKD come from the germline V gene. V lost 2 bases and J lost 0; bases outside the gene matches: 2. The CDR3 is CAISEPGQANYGYTF. The CDR3, as DNA: TGTGCCATCAGTGAGCCGGGACAGGCTAACTATGGCTACACCTTC.

V is TRBV25-1 and J is TRBJ1-2, with 7 nucleotides matching TRBD1. Germline CDR1 MGHDK, CDR2 SYGVNS. J was trimmed by 4 bases and V by 0 bases; bases with no gene match: 8. This CDR3 has 16 amino acids. The DNA of the CDR3 is TGTGCCAGCAGTGAATACGTAGGGGGCATGGGCTATGGCTACACCTTC. It translates to CASSEYVGGMGYGYTF.

The chain links TRBV11-3 to TRBJ2-7, with D maybe TRBD2 (6 bases). The V end was cut by 6 bases, the J end by 0 bases, with 15 bases between. The CDR3 runs 15 residues. CDR1 and CDR2 from the germline V gene are SGHNT and YENEEA. The CDR3 loop is CASSLGTDNSYEQYF. The CDR3 DNA is TGTGCCAGCAGTTTGGGGACTGACAACTCCTACGAGCAGTACTTC. Variable domain in full (rest from reference TRBV11-3 and TRBJ2-7): EAGVVQSPRYKIIEKKQPVAFWCNPISGHNTLYWYLQNLGQGPELLIRYENEEAVDDSQLPKDRFSAERLKGVDSTLKIQPAELGDSAVYLCASSLGTDNSYEQYFGPGTRLTVT.

This clone has a handful of counts. The chain is built from TRBV6-1 and TRBJ1-6; D gene uncertain. CDR1 is MNHNS and CDR2 is SASEGT in the germline V gene. The V and J ends lost 5 bases and 11 bases respectively, with 7 bases between them. The CDR3 consists of 11 residues. CDR3: CASSTGAPLHF. The CDR3, as DNA: TGTGCCAGCAGTACGGGAGCACCCCTCCACTTT.

A single count supports this clone. V gene TRBV11-2 combines with J gene TRBJ2-3; 13 bases line up with TRBD2. CDR1 SGHAT and CDR2 FQNNGV come from the germline V gene. The V segment lost 5 bases and the J segment 2 bases; nucleotides outside the gene matches: 10. CDR3 length equals 18 residues. CDR3: CASSLMGLAGPTTDTQYF. The CDR3 DNA sequence: TGTGCCAGCAGCCTAATGGGACTAGCGGGGCCGACCACAGATACGCAGTATTTT.

The CDR3 bases are TGTGCCAGCAGCTTAGGACAGGAGAGTTCACCCCTCCACTTT. This sequence encodes CASSLGQESSPLHF. This rearrangement joins TRBV7-8 to TRBJ1-6; perhaps TRBD1 as D (6 bases). CDR3 size: 14 residues. Trimming took off 1 base at V and 9 bases at J, with 10 bases between the two ends. Germline V CDR1 and CDR2: SGHVS, FQNEAQ.

This chain links TRBV25-1 with TRBJ1-1; 8 bases line up with TRBD1. V gave up 5 bases and J gave up 4 bases; unmatched junction bases: 15. Germline CDR1 reads MGHDK; CDR2 reads SYGVNS. CDR3 size: 17 residues. The CDR3 bases are TGTGCCAGCAGTCCCCAACGGACAGGGCTATTGGGCACTGAAGCTTTCTTT. Its protein is CASSPQRTGLLGTEAFF.

The gene calls are TRBV19 and TRBJ2-3; TRBD2 aligns across 7 bases. With 10 bases clipped from V and 2 bases from J, the junction kept 15 bases outside the gene matches. Germline V gene data show CDR1 as LNHDA and CDR2 as SQIVND (reference sequence). This CDR3 has 16 amino acids. CDR3 nucleotide sequence: TGTGCCACCCGCCCAGGACTAGGATTATCCACAGATACGCAGTATTTT. Translated, it gives CATRPGLGLSTDTQYF.

The V call is TRBV11-1, the J call TRBJ2-3; D is undetermined. This CDR3 has 15 amino acids. Trimming shortened V by 3 bases and J by 7 bases, and 17 bases separated the two germline ends. The germline V gene has CDR1 SGHAT and CDR2 FQDESV (reference sequence). CDR3 bases: TGTGCCAGCAGCTTGGCCGGCGGTGGCGCAAATACGCAGTATTTT. This gives the protein CASSLAGGGANTQYF. The whole variable domain, remainder taken from reference TRBV11-1 and TRBJ2-3, is EAEVAQSPRYKITEKSQAVAFWCDPISGHATLYWYRQILGQGPELLVQFQDESVVDDSQLPKDRFSAERLKGVDSTLKIQPAELGDSAMYLCASSLAGGGANTQYFGPGTRLTVL.

This rearrangement joins TRBV14 to TRBJ1-4; maybe TRBD1 (6 bases). Germline V gives CDR1 SGHDN, CDR2 FVKESK. This CDR3 has 17 residues. Trimming left V 3 bases short and J 0 bases short, with 14 bases between. The DNA for the CDR3 is TGTGCCAGCAGCCACCGAGGGGGGGCCGCAACTAATGAAAAACTGTTTTTT. Translating gives CASSHRGGAATNEKLFF. Using reference TRBV14 and TRBJ1-4 for the parts outside the CDR3, the full variable domain is EAGVTQFPSHSVIEKGQTVTLRCDPISGHDNLYWYRRVMGKEIKFLLHFVKESKQDESGMPNNRFLAERTGGTYSTLKVQPAELEDSGVYFCASSHRGGAATNEKLFFGSGTQLSVL.

The chain couples TRBV2 to TRBJ2-3; tentatively, D is TRBD2 (5 bases). This CDR3 is built from 14 residues. Germline V lookup: CDR1 SNHLY, CDR2 FYNNEI. V was cut by 9 bases and J by 0 bases, with 13 bases left in between. CDR3 bases: TGTGCCAGGACTACTTACTATAGCACAGATACGCAGTATTTT. This encodes CARTTYYSTDTQYF.

The sample holds one count of this clone. The chain employs TRBV5-4 and TRBJ1-2; maybe TRBD1 (5 bases). Germline assignment: CDR1 SGHNT and CDR2 YYREEE (reference sequence). The CDR3 covers 15 residues. The ends were cut back, 5 bases at V and 2 bases at J, with 16 bases in the middle. The DNA of the CDR3 is TGTGCCAGCAGATTTGGCGGGGGACGGAACTATGGCTACACCTTC. Translated: CASRFGGGRNYGYTF.

The V gene is TRBV30, the J gene TRBJ1-6; TRBD1 is a possible D gene (6 bases). Deletions cut 3 bases from V and 10 bases from J, with 13 bases between. This CDR3 is 13 amino acids long. CDR1 and CDR2 from the germline V gene are GTSNPN and SVGIG (reference sequence). The CDR3 DNA reads TGTGCCTGGAGCGGGCAGGGGTTATCACCCCTCCACTTT. It translates to CAWSGQGLSPLHF. The entire variable domain, with the rest obtained from reference TRBV30 and TRBJ1-6, is as follows: SQTIHQWPATLVQPVGSPLSLECTVEGTSNPNLYWYRQAAGRGLQLLFYSVGIGQISSEVPQNLSASRPQDRQFILSSKKLLLSDSGFYLCAWSGQGLSPLHFGNGTRLTVT.

V is TRBV18 and J is TRBJ2-7; 9 nucleotides line up with TRBD1. Germline V gene data show CDR1 as KGHSH and CDR2 as LQKENI. The CDR3 totals 14 residues. V shed 5 bases, J shed 4 bases, and the junction held 6 bases outside the gene matches. CDR3 amino acids: CASSARDREYEQYF. CDR3 bases: TGTGCCAGCTCAGCCCGGGACAGGGAGTACGAGCAGTACTTC.

This chain joins TRBV27 and TRBJ2-5, with TRBD1 matching 8 bases. The CDR3 has 16 amino acids. After removal of 1 base from V and 2 bases from J, the junction contained 6 bases not matched to a gene. Germline loops: CDR1 MNHEY, CDR2 SMNVEV (reference sequence). The CDR3 sequence: CASSLLYGQGQETQYF. The CDR3 DNA reads as TGTGCCAGCAGTTTATTGTACGGACAGGGTCAAGAGACCCAGTACTTC.

The chain recombines TRBV20-1 with TRBJ1-1, with 7 nucleotides matching TRBD1. Unmatched junction bases numbered 6, after V lost 6 bases and J lost 11 bases. The CDR3 is made up of 10 amino acids. Looked up from germline, CDR1 is DFQATT and CDR2 is SNEGSKA (reference sequence). In DNA form, the CDR3 reads TGCAGTGCGGCGACAGGGCGGGCTTTCTTT. As protein: CSAATGRAFF.